The 22 T cell receptor beta chains below all came from one sample that was sequenced in a study of persistence of HIV-infected CD4 T cells. An overlapping HIV-1 Gag peptide pool stimulated these cells at 0.85 to 1 ug/peptide/mL. Responding CD4+ T cells were sorted by upregulation of both CD40 ligand and CD69. No antigen has been assigned to these receptors. Sequencing used immunoSEQ version 4 in survey mode. The table came from immunoSEQ multiplex PCR; TCRdb's copy has only in-frame clones and leaves some out. The sample includes about 20,000 clones, 50% to 70% of them seen just once. The source material was CD4+ T cells sorted from PBMCs after roughly 17-hour stimulation, sampled from a patient who received antiretroviral therapy. These receptors came from an adult woman with HIV who was CMV-seropositive.

The table lists this clone with a few counts. This chain joins TRBV9 and TRBJ2-4; 7 bases align to TRBD2. CDR1 is SGDLS and CDR2 is YYNGEE in the germline V gene. V lost 7 bases and J lost 7; bases outside the gene matches: 11. There are 14 residues in the CDR3. The CDR3 reads CASERDQGGNIQYF. In DNA, the CDR3 is TGTGCCAGCGAGCGGGACCAGGGCGGGAACATTCAGTACTTC.

J is TRBJ2-2 and V is TRBV5-1, with 9 bases identical to TRBD2. This CDR3 is 15 amino acids long. V was pared by 5 bases and J by 5 bases, with 7 bases of the junction left unmatched. Germline V gives CDR1 SGHRS, CDR2 YFSETQ. The CDR3 spells CASRIQGLATGELFF. CDR3 DNA: TGCGCCAGCAGAATTCAAGGACTAGCGACCGGGGAGCTGTTTTTT. The whole variable domain, remainder taken from reference TRBV5-1 and TRBJ2-2, is KAGVTQTPRYLIKTRGQQVTLSCSPISGHRSVSWYQQTPGQGLQFLFEYFSETQRNKGNFPGRFSGRQFSNSRSEMNVSTLELGDSALYLCASRIQGLATGELFFGEGSRLTVL.

This clone is medium-sized. This chain links TRBV2 with TRBJ2-7; TRBD1 is a possible D gene (6 bases). V lost 6 bases to trimming and J lost 7 bases, with 13 bases between them. CDR3 length equals 12 residues. CDR1 SNHLY and CDR2 FYNNEI come from the germline V gene. CDR3 bases: TGTGCCAGCAGCGAACAGGGACCAGAGCAGTACGTC. Protein product: CASSEQGPEQYV.

This clone was found a few times. The rearrangement joins TRBV10-3 to TRBJ1-1; D is ambiguous. The CDR3 covers 13 residues. Trimming shortened V by 8 bases and J by 4 bases, and 14 bases separated the two germline ends. CDR1 is ENHRY and CDR2 is SYGVKD in the germline V gene. DNA for the CDR3: TGTGCCATCCGCGACACAGAGTTCACTGAAGCTTTCTTT. It yields the protein CAIRDTEFTEAFF.

The rearrangement uses TRBV3-1 (or the pseudogene TRBV3-2) and TRBJ2-3; 11 bases agree with TRBD2. This CDR3 region has 15 residues. Germline V gives CDR1 LGHDT, CDR2 YNNKEL (reference sequence). Losses at the gene ends were 3 bases for V and 4 bases for J; bases not matched to a gene: 3. CDR3 sequence: CASSHTSGGSDTQYF. CDR3 in DNA: TGTGCCAGCAGCCACACTAGCGGGGGTTCAGATACGCAGTATTTT.

This chain connects TRBV20-1 to TRBJ1-1; D gene ambiguous. Per germline, CDR1 DFQATT and CDR2 SNEGSKA (reference sequence). The CDR3 is 13 residues long. Trimming removed 3 bases at V and 0 bases at J, with 8 bases between. The CDR3 DNA reads TGCAGTGCTAGTGTCCCAGTGAACACTGAAGCTTTCTTT. Translated, it gives CSASVPVNTEAFF.

The rearrangement links TRBV7-9 to TRBJ1-4; D possibly corresponds to TRBD1 (5 bases). The CDR3 loop spans 16 amino acids. Germline assignment: CDR1 SEHNR and CDR2 FQNEAQ (reference sequence). The V and J ends lost 4 bases and 10 bases respectively, with 22 bases between them. DNA for the CDR3: TGTGCCAGCAGCTACGGTCAGGGAAACTACTTGGGAAAACTGTTTTTT. It translates to CASSYGQGNYLGKLFF.

The gene calls are TRBV24-1 and TRBJ2-1; D uncertain. Germline CDR1 reads KGHDR; CDR2 reads SFDVKD. The V gene lost 2 bases and the J gene lost 12 bases, with 16 bases spanning the gap. This CDR3 has 14 residues. This chain's CDR3 is CATSDWSTGKGQFF. DNA for the CDR3: TGTGCCACCAGTGATTGGTCTACCGGCAAGGGGCAGTTCTTC.

This clone was recorded a few times. The V and J genes are TRBV5-1 and TRBJ1-1; D gene unclear. Germline V gives CDR1 SGHRS, CDR2 YFSETQ. V was trimmed by 2 bases and J by 7 bases, leaving 15 bases between them. This CDR3 contains 14 residues. The CDR3 loop is CASSFEMWSREAFF. The CDR3 bases are TGCGCCAGCAGCTTCGAAATGTGGTCTCGTGAAGCTTTCTTT.

J is TRBJ2-2 and V is TRBV11-3; D is unclear. V dropped 1 base and J dropped 5 bases, with 14 bases sitting between them. Germline V gene data show CDR1 as SGHNT and CDR2 as YENEEA. This CDR3 has 16 amino acids. The CDR3 nucleotides are TGTGCCAGCAGCTTAGTATCATCTACGGAAACCGGGGAGCTGTTTTTT. Its protein product is CASSLVSSTETGELFF.

This chain links TRBV12-3 or TRBV12-4 with TRBJ1-1; D is undetermined. This CDR3 has 13 residues. V was shortened by 7 bases and J by 0 bases, with 9 bases between the two germline ends. The CDR3 DNA follows: TGTGCCAGCACCAGGACGGTGAACACTGAAGCTTTCTTT. It codes for CASTRTVNTEAFF.

V is TRBV7-6 and J is TRBJ1-5, with D hard to call. The CDR3 sequence is 15 residues long. V gave up 1 base and J gave up 1 base, with 8 bases separating them. Germline V CDR1 and CDR2: SGHVS, FNYEAQ. DNA of the CDR3: TGTGCCAGCAGCTTAGTTGCGGGAAGCAATCAGCCCCAGCATTTT. Amino acids: CASSLVAGSNQPQHF. Full variable domain (rest looked up from reference TRBV7-6 and TRBJ1-5): GAGVSQSPRYKVTKRGQDVALRCDPISGHVSLYWYRQALGQGPEFLTYFNYEAQQDKSGLPNDRFSAERPEGSISTLTIQRTEQRDSAMYRCASSLVAGSNQPQHFGDGTRLSIL.

This sequence joins TRBV6-2 or TRBV6-3 and TRBJ1-3; a weak D match, TRBD1 (6 bases). The ends were cut back, 0 bases at V and 7 bases at J, with 10 bases in the middle. The CDR3 runs 14 residues. Germline lookup yields CDR1 MNHEY and CDR2 SVGEGT. CDR3 protein: CASSYSTGSNTIYF. CDR3 in DNA: TGTGCCAGCAGTTACTCTACAGGGTCCAACACCATATATTTT.

The chain recombines TRBV4-1 with TRBJ2-3; the match to TRBD2 covers 10 bases. After removal of 3 bases from V and 6 bases from J, the junction contained 9 bases not matched to a gene. This CDR3 spans 16 amino acids. Germline assignment: CDR1 MGHRA and CDR2 YSYEKL. CDR3 DNA: TGCGCCAGCAGCCAGGAGAGCGGGGGGGTGCGGGATACGCAGTATTTT. Its protein product is CASSQESGGVRDTQYF.

The chain combines TRBV5-4 with TRBJ1-2; tentative D call: TRBD1 (5 bases). Deletions cut 0 bases from V and 8 bases from J, with 11 bases between. Per the germline V gene, CDR1 is SGHNT and CDR2 is YYREEE (reference sequence). The CDR3 has 13 amino acids. CDR3 in amino acids: CASSLERGWGYTF. The CDR3, as DNA: TGTGCCAGCAGCTTGGAGAGGGGCTGGGGCTACACCTTC.

V is TRBV5-1 and J is TRBJ1-2; D call uncertain. This CDR3 is 13 amino acids long. Trimming shortened V by 1 base and J by 4 bases, and 8 bases separated the two germline ends. Germline values: CDR1 SGHRS, CDR2 YFSETQ. The DNA of the CDR3 is TGCGCCAGCAGCTTGAGGGAGTCCTATGGCTACACCTTC. Its protein product is CASSLRESYGYTF.

This clone was observed a handful of times. The gene calls are TRBV19 and TRBJ2-7; 8 nucleotides align to TRBD1. The V gene's germline CDR1 is LNHDA and CDR2 SQIVND (reference sequence). Trimming at V came to 3 bases and at J to 7 bases, leaving 8 bases not matched to a gene. The CDR3 totals 14 residues. The chain's CDR3 is CASSIVRGRDEQYV. CDR3 nucleotide sequence: TGTGCCAGTAGTATTGTCAGGGGGCGAGATGAGCAGTACGTC.

This clone was detected a few times. The gene calls are TRBV29-1 and TRBJ2-3, with 7 bases that match TRBD1. Looked up from germline, CDR1 is SQVTM and CDR2 is ANQGSEA. The CDR3 covers 13 residues. J lost 5 bases, V lost 3 bases, and 5 bases had no gene match. CDR3 residues: CSVEENRGDTQYF. CDR3 coding DNA: TGCAGCGTTGAGGAAAACAGGGGAGATACGCAGTATTTT.

This clone is medium-sized in the sample. This chain joins TRBV5-8 and TRBJ1-1; D might be TRBD1 (5 bases). The CDR3 sequence is 14 residues long. Germline V gene data show CDR1 as SGHTS and CDR2 as YDEGEE. V shed 3 bases and J shed 4 bases, with 13 bases lying between them. The CDR3 sequence: CASSWGGVGTEAFF. DNA of the CDR3: TGTGCCAGCAGCTGGGGGGGAGTAGGCACTGAAGCTTTCTTT.

The J gene is TRBJ1-6, the V gene TRBV30; possibly TRBD1 for D (6 bases). CDR3 length equals 15 residues. Germline CDR1 is GTSNPN and CDR2 is SVGIG (reference sequence). The ends were cut back, 4 bases at V and 5 bases at J, with 15 bases in the middle. CDR3 region: CAWTKDRLNNSPLHF. The CDR3 bases are TGTGCCTGGACTAAAGACAGGCTTAATAATTCACCCCTCCACTTT.

V and J are TRBV5-5 and TRBJ2-7, with D tentatively TRBD1 or TRBD2 (5 bases each). V lost 6 bases and J 2 bases, leaving 18 bases between the germline ends. This CDR3 contains 15 residues. The V gene's germline CDR1 is SGHKS and CDR2 YYEKEE (reference sequence). CDR3 protein: CASMRGDVLPYEQYF. In nucleotides, the CDR3 is TGTGCCAGCATGAGGGGAGATGTCCTTCCCTACGAGCAGTACTTC.

This clone was counted once. V gene TRBV20-1 combines with J gene TRBJ2-1; a possible D gene is TRBD1 (6 bases). The CDR3 runs to 15 residues. Germline V gene data show CDR1 as DFQATT and CDR2 as SNEGSKA (reference sequence). Between the trimmed V and J ends, which lost 3 bases and 3 bases, there was a span of 15 bases. The CDR3 nucleotides read TGCAGTGCTAGTCTTTCACAGGGATTCTACAATGAGCAGTTCTTC. Protein product: CSASLSQGFYNEQFF.